The source of this T cell receptor (beta chain) is a study of cytomegalovirus exposure and HLA in healthy donors. Study outcomes and limitations: Cytomegalovirus association was assigned to 170 or so TCR beta chains.

Trimming shortened V by 1 base and J by 1 base, and 9 bases separated the two germline ends. The CDR3 is 16 amino acids. Germline V gene data show CDR1 as SGHDT and CDR2 as YYEEEE. This clone has only a few counts. Its antigen is unidentified. 13 Jbeta primers and 60 Vbeta primers were used for the PCR. Method: immunoSEQ multiplex PCR; TCRdb's copy keeps in-frame clones and lacks some. There are about 150,000 clones in the sample; approximately 80% occur only once, and over 5% lies in the top ten. The receptor was derived from a woman in her thirties or forties in good health and CMV-seropositive. The V gene is TRBV5-6, the J gene TRBJ2-6, with D uncertain. Specimen: PBMCs. CDR3 DNA sequence: TGTGCCAGCAGCTTGTTTCAGGCGTCTGGGGCCAACGTCCTGACTTTC. As protein: CASSLFQASGANVLTF.